This TCR beta chain is drawn from a study of blood T cell repertoires in COVID-19. Produced via immunoSEQ multiplex PCR; TCRdb's table is partial and in-frame only. Of tens of thousands of clones detected, approximately 80% appear once; the ten largest clones hold approximately 6.3%. CDR1 is MNHEY, CDR2 SMNVEV, per germline (reference sequence). The CDR3 sequence is 15 residues long. Trimming cost V 4 bases and J 6 bases; bases outside gene matches: 6. The clonotype originates from a man aged 65-85 years with COVID-19, enrolled during active disease. The source material was peripheral blood. The V and J genes are TRBV27 and TRBJ2-1; 10 nucleotides agree with TRBD2. CDR3 protein: CASSSRTSGSNEQFF. In DNA form, the CDR3 reads TGTGCCAGCAGTTCACGGACTAGCGGTTCCAATGAGCAGTTCTTC.